The clone carrying this T cell receptor (beta chain) was counted only a few times. The antigen is not known. TCRdb re-called the 5' RACE reads through MiXCR, storing one row per CDR3 protein. Among 150,000 to 200,000 distinct CDR3 sequences listed, approximately 6.2% were seen once. Germline CDR1 is MNHNS and CDR2 is SASEGT. V lost 4 bases, J lost 0 bases, and 10 bases lay in between. CDR3 size: 15 residues. The record originates from a study of T cells after yellow fever vaccination. General study points: Faster peaking, at day 5 versus 15, marked a secondary response that was weaker.

This clonotype was obtained from a man aged 18 to 35 who received the YFV17D yellow fever vaccine. The chain is built from TRBV6-1 and TRBJ2-4; no reliable D call. The input for sequencing was CD4+ T cells sorted from PBMCs, taken on the day of the first yellow fever vaccination. As DNA, the CDR3 is TGTGCCAGCAGTGGTGGGAATATAGCCAAAAACATTCAGTACTTC. It encodes CASSGGNIAKNIQYF.